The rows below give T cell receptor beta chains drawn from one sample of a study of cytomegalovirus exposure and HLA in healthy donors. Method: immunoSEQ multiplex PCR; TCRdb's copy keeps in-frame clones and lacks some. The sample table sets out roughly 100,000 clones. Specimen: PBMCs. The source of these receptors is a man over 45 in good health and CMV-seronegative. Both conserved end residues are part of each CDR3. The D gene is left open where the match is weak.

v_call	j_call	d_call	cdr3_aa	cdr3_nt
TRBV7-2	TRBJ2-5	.	CASSSTLMRAETQYF	TGTGCCAGCAGCTCCACACTGATGAGGGCAGAGACCCAGTACTTC
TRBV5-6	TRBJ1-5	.	CASSLAQGGQPQHF	TGTGCCAGCAGCTTGGCCCAGGGAGGTCAGCCCCAGCATTTT
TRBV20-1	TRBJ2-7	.	CSASGVYEQYF	TGCAGTGCTAGCGGGGTCTACGAGCAGTACTTC
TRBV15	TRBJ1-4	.	CATSRGTGEKLFF	TGTGCCACCAGCAGAGGAACGGGGGAAAAACTGTTTTTT
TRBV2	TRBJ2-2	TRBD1	CASSGQGPGELFF	TGTGCCAGCAGTGGACAGGGACCCGGGGAGCTGTTTTTT
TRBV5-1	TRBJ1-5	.	CASSVQGNDQPQHF	TGCGCCAGCAGTGTACAGGGTAACGATCAGCCCCAGCATTTT
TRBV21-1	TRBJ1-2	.	CASSTRPRAVSSYGYTF	TGTGCCAGCAGCACCCGTCCCCGTGCAGTCTCTAGCTATGGCTACACCTTC
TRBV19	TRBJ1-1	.	CASSPLNLGVGTEAFF	TGTGCCAGTAGCCCCCTAAACTTGGGAGTTGGCACTGAAGCTTTCTTT
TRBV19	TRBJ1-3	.	CASMGDNLRPGNTIYF	TGTGCCAGTATGGGGGACAACCTCAGGCCCGGAAACACCATATATTTT
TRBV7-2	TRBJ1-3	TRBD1	CASSLGPPGQGSGNTIYF	TGTGCCAGCAGCTTAGGTCCCCCGGGACAGGGCTCTGGAAACACCATATATTTT
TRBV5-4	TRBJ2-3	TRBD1	CASSSGTGTDTQYF	TGTGCCAGCAGTTCCGGGACAGGGACAGATACGCAGTATTTT
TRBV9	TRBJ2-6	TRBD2	CASGPGTSGAKGANVLTF	TGTGCCAGCGGGCCCGGGACTAGCGGAGCTAAGGGGGCCAACGTCCTGACTTTC
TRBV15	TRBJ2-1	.	CATSRSSTSNEQFF	TGTGCCACCAGCAGAAGCTCGACTAGCAATGAGCAGTTCTTC
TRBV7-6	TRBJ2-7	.	CASSRSGTGSYEQYF	TGTGCCAGCAGCCGGTCCGGTACGGGATCCTACGAGCAGTACTTC
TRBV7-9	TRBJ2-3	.	CASSLARLDGADTQYF	TGTGCCAGCAGCTTAGCTAGACTAGACGGCGCAGATACGCAGTATTTT
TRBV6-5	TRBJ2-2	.	CAAGRLLDTGELFF	TGTGCCGCGGGGAGACTCCTGGACACCGGGGAGCTGTTTTTT
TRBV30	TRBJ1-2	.	CAWSVLGSYGYTF	TGTGCCTGGAGTGTACTAGGGAGCTATGGCTACACCTTC
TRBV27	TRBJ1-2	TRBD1	CASSPRTGHYGYTF	TGTGCCAGCAGTCCCCGGACAGGGCACTATGGCTACACCTTC
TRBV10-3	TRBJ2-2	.	CAISEFGAMNTGELFF	TGTGCCATCAGTGAGTTTGGAGCGATGAACACCGGGGAGCTGTTTTTT
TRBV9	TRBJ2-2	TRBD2	CASSAGLAGATGELFF	TGTGCCAGCAGCGCGGGACTAGCGGGGGCCACCGGGGAGCTGTTTTTT
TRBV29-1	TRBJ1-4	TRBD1	CSAAVGQGNEKLFF	TGCAGCGCTGCGGTGGGACAGGGTAACGAAAAACTGTTTTTT
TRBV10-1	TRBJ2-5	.	CASSGSAGAEEARTQYF	TGCGCCAGCAGTGGATCTGCAGGGGCGGAAGAGGCCAGGACCCAGTACTTC
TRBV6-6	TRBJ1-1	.	CASSLNRAPTFF	TGTGCCAGCAGTTTGAACAGGGCGCCAACTTTCTTT
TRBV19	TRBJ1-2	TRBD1	CASTPWGLDRETYGYTF	TGTGCCAGTACCCCATGGGGATTGGACAGGGAGACCTATGGCTACACCTTC
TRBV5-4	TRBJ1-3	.	CASSPQAGGNTIYF	TGTGCCAGCAGCCCCCAGGCAGGGGGAAACACCATATATTTT
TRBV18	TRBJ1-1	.	CASSPSQAGGAEAFF	TGTGCCAGCTCACCATCCCAGGCAGGAGGGGCTGAAGCTTTCTTT
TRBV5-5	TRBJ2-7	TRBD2	CASSARSGVYEQYF	TGTGCCAGCAGCGCCCGGAGCGGGGTGTACGAGCAGTACTTC
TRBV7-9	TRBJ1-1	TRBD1	CASIPDRDGTIGHAEAFF	TGTGCCAGCATCCCCGACAGGGATGGGACCATTGGGCACGCTGAAGCTTTCTTT
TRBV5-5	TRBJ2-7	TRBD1	CASSLDRGFYEQYF	TGTGCCAGCAGCTTAGACAGGGGATTCTACGAGCAGTACTTC